Here is one T cell receptor (beta chain) with its context. This sample is part of a study of blood T cell repertoires in COVID-19. As for the study in general: PBMCs, B-cell-depleted T cells, or T cells were the source of the cDNA or gDNA that made up the material.

Measured with immunoSEQ multiplex PCR; TCRdb has only the in-frame clones, and not every one. The table shows tens of thousands of clones, with more than 75% occurring only once. The germline V and J ends were trimmed by 3 bases and 2 bases, with 13 bases remaining between them. Germline V gene sequence: CDR1 DFQATT, CDR2 SNEGSKA (reference sequence). The CDR3 is made up of 14 amino acids. The V gene is TRBV20-1, the J gene TRBJ2-5; no clear D gene. This clonotype was obtained from a woman older than 75 with active or convalescent COVID-19. Sequenced material: peripheral blood. The CDR3 DNA reads as TGCAGTGCTAGTCCAATGACTGAACAAGAGACCCAGTACTTC. It encodes CSASPMTEQETQYF.